The 28 T cell receptor beta chains reported below all come from one sample, sequenced in a study of cytomegalovirus exposure and HLA in healthy donors. The PCR ran on 60 Vbeta and 13 Jbeta primers. The table came from immunoSEQ multiplex PCR; TCRdb's copy has only in-frame clones and leaves some out. The data hold 200,000 to 250,000 clones, with around 88% observed a single time. Sequencing input: PBMCs. These receptors originate from a woman between 18 and 30 years old in good health and CMV-seronegative.

This clone was found a few times. V and J are TRBV7-2 and TRBJ2-7, with 9 positions matching TRBD1. Germline loops: CDR1 SGHTA, CDR2 FQGNSA. V was clipped by 5 bases and J by 3 bases; unmatched bases: 11. This CDR3 spans 16 amino acids. CDR3 DNA sequence: TGTGCCAGCAGCCCCGGCCGGGACAGGGTCAACTACGAGCAGTACTTC. Protein product: CASSPGRDRVNYEQYF.

CDR3 amino acids: CASTSGIGYTF. Here the CDR3 DNA reads TGTGCCAGCACTTCGGGGATTGGCTACACCTTC. The chain carries TRBV28 and TRBJ1-2; D gene unclear. V was pared by 7 bases and J by 7 bases, with 10 bases between. From germline, CDR1 is MDHEN and CDR2 SYDVKM. This CDR3 spans 11 amino acids.

The chain has TRBV7-8 and TRBJ2-5; 9 bases line up with TRBD2. The last part of the DNA fits TRBJ2-7 better; the J call may be wrong. From germline, CDR1 is SGHVS and CDR2 FQNEAQ. CDR3 length: 16 amino acids. The DNA of the CDR3 is TGTGCCAGCAGCTTATTAGCGGGGGTCCTCTCCTACGAGCAGTACTTC. This encodes CASSLLAGVLSYEQYF.

J is TRBJ1-2 and V is TRBV5-1; 9 nucleotides agree with TRBD1. The V gene end was trimmed by 0 bases and the J gene end by 6 bases; junction bases not matched to a gene: 6. Per germline, CDR1 SGHRS and CDR2 YFSETQ. This CDR3 contains 15 residues. This CDR3 reads CASSLGQGVWDGYTF. CDR3 coding DNA: TGCGCCAGCAGCTTGGGACAGGGGGTGTGGGATGGCTACACCTTC.

The chain employs TRBV6-5 and TRBJ2-1, with TRBD2 matching over 8 bases. The CDR3 runs 15 residues. CDR1 is MNHEY, CDR2 SVGAGI, per germline. V was clipped by 2 bases and J by 5 bases; unmatched bases: 5. The CDR3 DNA reads as TGTGCCAGCAGTTACGGCACTAGCGGACACAATGAGCAGTTCTTC. This encodes CASSYGTSGHNEQFF.

The genes are TRBV7-9 and TRBJ2-1; no clear D. The ends were cut back, 5 bases at V and 5 bases at J, with 10 bases in the middle. Germline lookup yields CDR1 SEHNR and CDR2 FQNEAQ (reference sequence). This CDR3 has 13 residues. Here the CDR3 DNA reads TGTGCCAGCAGCCGCAGACGGGACAATGAGCAGTTCTTC. It specifies CASSRRRDNEQFF.

Comment on this clone: Other nucleotide sequences from this sample produce the same CDR3. The chain joins TRBV9 to TRBJ2-5; 13 bases line up with TRBD2. This CDR3 comprises 15 residues. The J segment lost 5 bases and the V segment lost 0 bases, leaving 1 base of the junction unmatched. In germline, CDR1 is SGDLS, CDR2 YYNGEE. The CDR3 is CASSVGLAGGETQYF. CDR3 nucleotides: TGTGCCAGCAGCGTAGGACTAGCGGGGGGCGAGACCCAGTACTTC.

The chain employs TRBV7-9 and TRBJ2-5, with TRBD1 matching 9 bases. The germline V gene encodes CDR1 SEHNR and CDR2 FQNEAQ (reference sequence). The CDR3 has 15 residues. Germline trimming cut 6 bases from V and 5 bases from J; bases unmatched to any gene: 10. The CDR3 region is CASREIGTGLETQYF. The CDR3 DNA sequence: TGTGCCAGCAGGGAAATCGGGACAGGGCTGGAGACCCAGTACTTC.

The CDR3: CASSAKDRGETQYF. The CDR3 DNA sequence: TGTGCCAGCAGCGCAAAGGACAGGGGAGAGACCCAGTACTTC. The V and J genes are TRBV9 and TRBJ2-5; 9 bases line up with TRBD1. The germline V gene encodes CDR1 SGDLS and CDR2 YYNGEE. The CDR3 consists of 14 residues. Unmatched junction bases numbered 4, after V lost 3 bases and J lost 4 bases.

V usage is TRBV18 and J usage is TRBJ2-7, with 7 bases that match TRBD2. Losses at the gene ends were 3 bases for V and 2 bases for J; bases not matched to a gene: 7. The germline CDR1 and CDR2 sequences are KGHSH and LQKENI. The CDR3 length is 15 residues. The CDR3 loop reads CASSPIAGATYEQYF. In DNA, the CDR3 is TGTGCCAGCTCACCGATCGCGGGAGCGACCTACGAGCAGTACTTC.

The chain uses TRBV7-2 and TRBJ2-7; possibly TRBD2 for D (5 bases). Trimming pared 3 bases from V and 0 bases from J, leaving 9 bases between. Looked up from germline, CDR1 is SGHTA and CDR2 is FQGNSA. The CDR3 is 14 amino acids. CDR3 in amino acids: CASSFTRDSYEQYF. The CDR3, as DNA: TGTGCCAGCAGCTTTACCCGGGACTCCTACGAGCAGTACTTC.

V gene TRBV14 combines with J gene TRBJ1-4; TRBD1 is a possible D gene (5 bases). In germline, CDR1 is SGHDN, CDR2 FVKESK. V lost 0 bases to trimming and J lost 8 bases, with 13 bases between them. The CDR3 extends over 15 amino acids. This chain's CDR3 is CASSQDLGAQEKLFF. Here the CDR3 DNA reads TGTGCCAGCAGCCAAGATCTAGGGGCACAAGAAAAACTGTTTTTT.

The gene calls are TRBV13 and TRBJ1-2; D is perhaps TRBD1 (5 bases). Germline assignment: CDR1 PRHDT and CDR2 FYEKMQ (reference sequence). The germline V and J ends were trimmed by 5 bases and 0 bases, with 16 bases remaining between them. CDR3 size: 16 residues. CDR3 nucleotides: TGTGCCAGCAGCCTATACCTAACAGGAGCTAACTATGGCTACACCTTC. It yields the protein CASSLYLTGANYGYTF.

This chain links TRBV7-3 with TRBJ2-7; 12 bases line up with TRBD1. The CDR3 consists of 16 residues. V lost 5 bases to trimming and J lost 3 bases; unmatched junction nucleotides: 8. The germline V gene encodes CDR1 SGHTA and CDR2 FQGTGA. CDR3 in amino acids: CASSPGRDRGHYEQYF. The CDR3 DNA is TGTGCCAGCAGCCCTGGGCGGGACAGGGGGCACTACGAGCAGTACTTC.

The V call is TRBV6-5, the J call TRBJ1-2; D not resolved. The CDR3 totals 15 residues. Germline V gene lookup returns CDR1 MNHEY and CDR2 SVGAGI. V shed 0 bases and J shed 6 bases, with 14 bases lying between them. The CDR3, as DNA: TGTGCCAGCAGTTACTCCCGACAATCTCAGGATGGCTACACCTTC. This translates into CASSYSRQSQDGYTF.

This chain uses TRBV11-1 with TRBJ1-1; D remains unclear. This CDR3 is built from 14 residues. With 4 bases removed from V and 2 bases from J, the gap between germline ends came to 11 bases. Germline V lookup: CDR1 SGHAT, CDR2 FQDESV (reference sequence). CDR3 DNA: TGTGCCAGCAGCTACCGATCGAGTAACACTGAAGCTTTCTTT. Translating gives CASSYRSSNTEAFF.

The chain links TRBV7-6 to TRBJ2-1, with 10 bases aligning to TRBD2. This CDR3 has 16 amino acids. The germline V gene encodes CDR1 SGHVS and CDR2 FNYEAQ. V dropped 4 bases and J dropped 4; count of bases not matched to a gene: 7. The CDR3 sequence is CASSSRTSGRYNEQFF. In DNA form, the CDR3 reads TGTGCCAGCAGCTCTCGGACTAGCGGAAGGTACAATGAGCAGTTCTTC.

This chain joins TRBV19 and TRBJ1-5, with D tentatively TRBD1 (5 bases). V lost 5 bases and J 4 bases, leaving 15 bases between the germline ends. Germline V gives CDR1 LNHDA, CDR2 SQIVND (reference sequence). The CDR3 has 15 residues. The CDR3 loop is CASSGYGTGNQPQHF. The CDR3 DNA follows: TGTGCCAGTAGTGGGTACGGGACTGGTAATCAGCCCCAGCATTTT.

The CDR3 loop reads CASSQRSRSHEQYF. The CDR3 DNA reads as TGCGCCAGCAGCCAAAGAAGCCGAAGCCACGAGCAGTACTTC. The chain is built from TRBV4-3 and TRBJ2-7; no clear D. V lost 2 bases to trimming and J lost 5 bases, with 13 bases between them. The germline V gene encodes CDR1 LGHNA and CDR2 YSLEER. The CDR3 has 14 residues.

In its sample, this clone was seen once. The sample contains more than one DNA sequence encoding this CDR3. This sequence joins TRBV4-3 and TRBJ1-1; perhaps TRBD1 as D (5 bases). Germline V lookup: CDR1 LGHNA, CDR2 YSLEER. V lost 0 bases and J 5 bases, leaving 7 bases between the germline ends. The CDR3 contains 13 residues. The CDR3 DNA sequence: TGCGCCAGCAGCCAAGATAGGGGAACTGAAGCTTTCTTT. It translates to CASSQDRGTEAFF.

The chain employs TRBV5-1 and TRBJ1-2; 8 bases fit TRBD1. This CDR3 has 17 amino acids. With 7 bases clipped from V and 4 bases from J, the junction kept 18 bases outside the gene matches. Germline CDR1 SGHRS, CDR2 YFSETQ. The CDR3 DNA is TGCGCCAGCGGCCCGCCCCCCAGGGGGCCCAAATCCTATGGCTACACCTTC. It specifies CASGPPPRGPKSYGYTF.

CDR3 sequence reads: CASSHGFADNSPLHF. DNA for the CDR3: TGTGCCAGCAGCCATGGGTTTGCGGATAATTCACCCCTCCACTTT. This chain joins TRBV27 and TRBJ1-6; D ambiguous. Trimming took 6 bases from V and 5 from J, leaving 14 bases between them. The CDR3 extends over 15 amino acids. Germline-derived CDR1 and CDR2 are MNHEY and SMNVEV (reference sequence).

This clone was seen more than once but under ten times. The V call is TRBV7-8, the J call TRBJ2-3; D is possibly TRBD2 (5 bases). The germline gives CDR1 SGHVS, CDR2 FQNEAQ. The CDR3 sequence is 14 residues long. V was trimmed by 2 bases and J by 2 bases, leaving 8 bases between them. CDR3 sequence: CASSLRENTDTQYF. CDR3 nucleotides: TGTGCCAGCAGCTTAAGGGAGAACACAGATACGCAGTATTTT.

This rearrangement joins TRBV10-3 to TRBJ1-1; a possible D gene is TRBD1 (5 bases). This CDR3 is built from 15 residues. The V end lost 3 bases, the J end lost 2 bases, and 13 bases lay between the germline ends. CDR1 and CDR2 from the germline V gene are ENHRY and SYGVKD. CDR3 nucleotides: TGTGCCATCAGTGATGGTCAGGGAGGAAACACTGAAGCTTTCTTT. It yields the protein CAISDGQGGNTEAFF.

This clone was seen only a few times. V usage is TRBV11-3 and J usage is TRBJ2-7, with 12 bases aligning to TRBD2. CDR1 SGHNT and CDR2 YENEEA come from the germline V gene. J gave up 9 bases and V 5 bases, and 5 bases lay outside the gene matches. The CDR3 has 13 amino acids. The DNA for the CDR3 is TGTGCCAGCAGCCCTAGCGGGGGGGGGAGGCAGTACTTC. Protein sequence: CASSPSGGGRQYF.

J is TRBJ2-1 and V is TRBV5-4; D may be TRBD2 (6 bases). CDR1 is SGHNT, CDR2 YYREEE, per germline (reference sequence). V shed 5 bases and J shed 0 bases, with 12 bases lying between them. The CDR3 sequence is 15 residues long. CDR3 bases: TGTGCCAGCAGGATGGGCGGGGACTCCTACAATGAGCAGTTCTTC. Protein product: CASRMGGDSYNEQFF. Supplemented by reference TRBV5-4 and TRBJ2-1, the full variable domain reads ETGVTQSPTHLIKTRGQQVTLRCSSQSGHNTVSWYQQALGQGPQFIFQYYREEENGRGNFPPRFSGLQFPNYSSELNVNALELDDSALYLCASRMGGDSYNEQFFGPGTRLTVL.

The V call is TRBV6-5, the J call TRBJ2-2, with D maybe TRBD2 (5 bases). Trimming pared 6 bases from V and 4 bases from J, leaving 15 bases between. From germline, CDR1 is MNHEY and CDR2 SVGAGI. CDR3 length: 15 residues. CDR3 DNA: TGTGCCAGCAGCCTTCTAGGACTTCGCACCGGGGAGCTGTTTTTT. Translated, it gives CASSLLGLRTGELFF.

This clone was counted a single time. The rearrangement uses TRBV5-5 and TRBJ2-5; D is uncertain. The V gene lost 2 bases and the J gene lost 5 bases, with 7 bases spanning the gap. The CDR3 runs 12 residues. CDR1 SGHKS and CDR2 YYEKEE come from the germline V gene (reference sequence). CDR3 protein: CASSLSFETQYF. CDR3 in DNA: TGTGCCAGCAGCTTATCATTCGAGACCCAGTACTTC.